The following is a TCR beta chain sequence with its context. The record originates from a study of blood T cell repertoires in COVID-19. On the study more broadly: Italy, Spain and the United States were the sources of the convalescent and acute COVID-19 samples. The cDNA or gDNA used as material had been derived from T cells, B-cell-depleted T cells, or PBMCs.

The authors' processing: By means of reference gene primer amplification, nucleated cell counts were estimated. The protocol was immunoSEQ multiplex PCR, while the TCRdb copy is restricted to in-frame clones and leaves out a portion. V and J calls plus clone size are reproduced from that table; the DNA served to infer D and trimming. This sample has 300,000 to 400,000 clones, with around nine tenths found just once. Trimming pared 2 bases from V and 2 bases from J, leaving 15 bases between. The germline CDR1 and CDR2 sequences are GTSNPN and SVGIG (reference sequence). The CDR3 loop spans 15 amino acids.

The source material was PBMCs or T cells enriched from blood (not recorded which). This clonotype was obtained from a man under 40 who had recovered from COVID-19. V usage is TRBV30 and J usage is TRBJ1-2; maybe TRBD1 (5 bases). The CDR3 sequence: CAWSPPSPGNYGYTF. In DNA, the CDR3 is TGTGCCTGGAGTCCTCCCTCTCCAGGGAACTATGGCTACACCTTC.